These 23 T cell receptor gamma chains were all obtained from the same sample, sequenced in a study of Vδ1+ human thymocytes. General study findings and limits: Highly polyclonal TRG and TRD repertoires with Gaussian CDR3 length distributions appeared in thymus.

What these receptors recognize is not known. The template was reverse-transcribed extracted RNA. CDR3 amplicons came from multiplex PCR with pooled V-gene forward and constant-region reverse primers. TCRdb repeated clone calling on the multiplex PCR reads with CATT. In the table there are 25,000 to 35,000 gamma-chain clones, over 15% of which are singletons. The sample consisted of Vdelta1+ gamma-delta thymocytes from the thymus. Documented subset: FACS-sorted CD3+ TCRalphabeta- TCRVdelta1+ TCRVdelta2- thymocytes. These receptors were taken from a boy younger than two who had congenital heart surgery.

The gene calls are TRGV9 and TRGJP. The junction had 11 bases not matched to a gene; V was cut back by 3 bases and J by 3 bases. The CDR3 is 19 amino acids. Per germline, CDR1 GITISATS and CDR2 ISYDGTV (reference sequence). CDR3 in DNA: TGTGCCTTGTGGGAGCTAAACGACCCGCAAGAGTTGGGCAAAAAAATCAAGGTATTT. Protein product: CALWELNDPQELGKKIKVF.

As concerns this clone: At one of its ends the junction is not consistent with the germline gene, which may arise from a read error. Other DNA sequences of this sample code for an identical CDR3. This chain uses TRGV4 with TRGJ1 or TRGJ2. Per germline, CDR1 EGSTGY and CDR2 YDSYTSSV. The CDR3 is made up of 12 amino acids. DNA of the CDR3: TGTGCTACCTGGGATGGGCTTATTAAGAAACTCTTT. Protein product: CATWDGLIKKLF.

The gene calls are TRGV9 and TRGJP. CDR3 length equals 16 residues. The germline gives CDR1 GITISATS, CDR2 ISYDGTV (reference sequence). The V gene end was trimmed by 5 bases and the J gene end by 4 bases; junction bases not matched to a gene: 5. CDR3: CALWGDQELGKKIKVF. CDR3 nucleotide sequence: TGTGCCTTGTGGGGGGATCAAGAGTTGGGCAAAAAAATCAAGGTATTT.

This clone was counted a few times. Other DNA sequences in this sample translate to the same CDR3. V and J are TRGV5 and TRGJ1 or TRGJ2. Trimming took 3 bases from V and 1 from J; bases not matched to a gene: 6. CDR1 is VINAFY, CDR2 YDVSNSKD, per germline. This CDR3 has 14 amino acids. As DNA, the CDR3 is TGTGCCACCTGGGACCCTACCAATTATTATAAGAAACTCTTT. As protein: CATWDPTNYYKKLF.

This clone turned up a few times. J is TRGJ1 or TRGJ2 and V is TRGV4. V lost 2 bases and J lost 8; bases outside the gene matches: 9. CDR3 length: 13 amino acids. Germline V CDR1 and CDR2: EGSTGY, YDSYTSSV. The CDR3 DNA follows: TGTGCCACCTGGGATGAGGCAGATGATAAGAAACTCTTT. It translates to CATWDEADDKKLF.

The rearrangement joins TRGV5 to TRGJ1 or TRGJ2. The CDR3 loop spans 11 amino acids. Germline V gene sequence: CDR1 VINAFY, CDR2 YDVSNSKD. Unmatched junction bases numbered 7, after V lost 5 bases and J lost 9 bases. In DNA form, the CDR3 reads TGTGCCACCTGGGTCTCTGGTAAGAAACTCTTT. Amino acid sequence: CATWVSGKKLF.

This clone was detected only a few times. V gene TRGV2 combines with J gene TRGJ1 or TRGJ2. The CDR3 contains 13 residues. CDR1 is EGSNGY and CDR2 is YDSYNSKV in the germline V gene. The trim removed 3 bases at V and 3 bases at J, leaving 5 bases unmatched. CDR3: CATWDPRYYKKLF. The DNA for the CDR3 is TGTGCCACCTGGGACCCACGTTATTATAAGAAACTCTTT.

This clone occurred a few times. V and J are TRGV4 and TRGJ1 or TRGJ2. Germline CDR1 is EGSTGY and CDR2 is YDSYTSSV. With V trimmed by 4 bases and J by 2 bases, 11 bases remained unmatched. The CDR3 sequence is 15 residues long. CDR3: CATWEKPRYYYKKLF. CDR3 sequence (DNA): TGTGCCACCTGGGAGAAGCCGCGATATTATTATAAGAAACTCTTT.

The genes are TRGV4 and TRGJ1 or TRGJ2. In germline, CDR1 is EGSTGY, CDR2 YDSYTSSV. V lost 0 bases to trimming and J lost 0 bases; unmatched junction nucleotides: 5. The CDR3 loop spans 15 amino acids. The CDR3 DNA is TGTGCCACCTGGGATGGGCCGACGAATTATTATAAGAAACTCTTT. Translating gives CATWDGPTNYYKKLF.

This clone occurred a few times. This rearrangement joins TRGV5 to TRGJ1 or TRGJ2. This CDR3 spans 14 amino acids. J lost 2 bases, V lost 0 bases, and 4 bases had no gene match. Per germline, CDR1 VINAFY and CDR2 YDVSNSKD. The CDR3 DNA reads as TGTGCCACCTGGGACAGGCACCATTATTATAAGAAACTCTTT. It translates to CATWDRHHYYKKLF.

The genes are TRGV9 and TRGJP. The J segment lost 4 bases and the V segment lost 9 bases, leaving 3 bases of the junction unmatched. CDR3 size: 14 residues. Germline CDR1 GITISATS, CDR2 ISYDGTV (reference sequence). The CDR3 spells CALSQELGKKIKVF. The CDR3 nucleotides read TGTGCCTTGAGTCAAGAGTTGGGCAAAAAAATCAAGGTATTT.

In its sample, this clone was seen once. This sequence joins TRGV9 and TRGJ1 or TRGJ2. The junction had 11 bases not matched to a gene; V was cut back by 3 bases and J by 6 bases. The CDR3 loop spans 14 amino acids. The germline V gene has CDR1 GITISATS and CDR2 ISYDGTV (reference sequence). The CDR3 sequence is CALWETRGSYKKLF. CDR3 nucleotides: TGTGCCTTGTGGGAGACCCGAGGGTCTTATAAGAAACTCTTT.

The V gene is TRGV9, the J gene TRGJP2. The junction had 7 bases not matched to a gene; V was cut back by 3 bases and J by 3 bases. Germline CDR1 and CDR2: GITISATS and ISYDGTV (reference sequence). The CDR3 runs 15 residues. CDR3 residues: CALWETVGSDWIKTF. CDR3 nucleotide sequence: TGTGCCTTGTGGGAGACGGTGGGTAGTGATTGGATCAAGACGTTT.

This clone was observed a few times. This may come from a read error, since a much larger clone is one base off. This chain connects TRGV4 to TRGJ1 or TRGJ2. The V gene end was trimmed by 5 bases and the J gene end by 3 bases; junction bases not matched to a gene: 4. Germline lookup yields CDR1 EGSTGY and CDR2 YDSYTSSV. This CDR3 contains 12 residues. CDR3 in amino acids: CATWVIYYKKLF. CDR3 sequence (DNA): TGTGCCACCTGGGTGATTTATTATAAGAAACTCTTT.

V is TRGV9 and J is TRGJP. CDR3 size: 16 residues. The germline CDR1 and CDR2 sequences are GITISATS and ISYDGTV (reference sequence). The junction had 7 bases not matched to a gene; V was cut back by 4 bases and J by 7 bases. In DNA form, the CDR3 reads TGTGCCTTGTGGGACCCGCGTGAGTTGGGCAAAAAAATCAAGGTATTT. Amino acids: CALWDPRELGKKIKVF.

This clone turned up a few times. This rearrangement joins TRGV4 to TRGJ1 or TRGJ2. Germline CDR1 EGSTGY, CDR2 YDSYTSSV. This CDR3 is built from 14 residues. Unmatched junction bases numbered 5, after V lost 0 bases and J lost 3 bases. The CDR3 protein is CATWDGICYYKKLF. For the CDR3, the DNA is TGTGCCACCTGGGATGGGATCTGTTATTATAAGAAACTCTTT.

This clone was detected a few times. The chain couples TRGV5 to TRGJ1 or TRGJ2. The CDR3 sequence is 14 residues long. Per germline, CDR1 VINAFY and CDR2 YDVSNSKD. V gave up 0 bases and J gave up 8 bases; unmatched junction bases: 10. The CDR3 sequence: CATWDRPWHNKKLF. The DNA for the CDR3 is TGTGCCACCTGGGACAGGCCCTGGCACAATAAGAAACTCTTT.

The sample holds a few counts of this clone. Other nucleotide sequences in the sample specify the same CDR3. The chain combines TRGV4 with TRGJ1 or TRGJ2. Germline values: CDR1 EGSTGY, CDR2 YDSYTSSV. Trimming at V came to 0 bases and at J to 6 bases, leaving 5 bases not matched to a gene. The CDR3 runs to 13 residues. In DNA form, the CDR3 reads TGTGCCACCTGGGATGGGCTTAGTTATAAGAAACTCTTT. It translates to CATWDGLSYKKLF.

This chain uses TRGV5 with TRGJ1 or TRGJ2. There are 15 residues in the CDR3. V dropped 2 bases and J dropped 3; count of bases not matched to a gene: 10. From germline, CDR1 is VINAFY and CDR2 YDVSNSKD. Written as DNA, the CDR3 is TGTGCCACCTGGGACAACCGCGGATTTTATTATAAGAAACTCTTT. Protein: CATWDNRGFYYKKLF.

The J gene is TRGJ1 or TRGJ2, the V gene TRGV4. CDR3 size: 15 residues. Trimming took 0 bases from V and 2 from J; bases not matched to a gene: 7. Germline V CDR1 and CDR2: EGSTGY, YDSYTSSV. The CDR3 spells CATWDGPFYYYKKLF. Here the CDR3 DNA reads TGTGCCACCTGGGATGGGCCTTTTTATTATTATAAGAAACTCTTT.

The chain combines TRGV8 with TRGJP1. The V gene end was trimmed by 6 bases and the J gene end by 2 bases; junction bases not matched to a gene: 6. The CDR3 contains 14 residues. Germline CDR1 is VENAVY and CDR2 is YDSYNSRV. CDR3 region: CATWNETTGWFKIF. The CDR3 DNA reads as TGTGCCACCTGGAACGAGACCACTGGTTGGTTCAAGATATTT.

The chain carries TRGV4 and TRGJ1 or TRGJ2. V trimming: 0 bases; J trimming: 5 bases; junction bases outside the gene matches: 7. CDR1 is EGSTGY and CDR2 is YDSYTSSV in the germline V gene. CDR3 size: 14 residues. The CDR3 sequence is CATWDGPSHYKKLF. The CDR3 DNA reads as TGTGCCACCTGGGATGGGCCTTCTCATTATAAGAAACTCTTT.

The J gene is TRGJ1 or TRGJ2, the V gene TRGV8. With V trimmed by 1 base and J by 4 bases, 7 bases remained unmatched. This CDR3 region has 14 residues. Germline V CDR1 and CDR2: VENAVY, YDSYNSRV. In nucleotides, the CDR3 is TGTGCCACCTGGGATAGTCCTGCATATTATAAGAAACTCTTT. This gives the protein CATWDSPAYYKKLF.